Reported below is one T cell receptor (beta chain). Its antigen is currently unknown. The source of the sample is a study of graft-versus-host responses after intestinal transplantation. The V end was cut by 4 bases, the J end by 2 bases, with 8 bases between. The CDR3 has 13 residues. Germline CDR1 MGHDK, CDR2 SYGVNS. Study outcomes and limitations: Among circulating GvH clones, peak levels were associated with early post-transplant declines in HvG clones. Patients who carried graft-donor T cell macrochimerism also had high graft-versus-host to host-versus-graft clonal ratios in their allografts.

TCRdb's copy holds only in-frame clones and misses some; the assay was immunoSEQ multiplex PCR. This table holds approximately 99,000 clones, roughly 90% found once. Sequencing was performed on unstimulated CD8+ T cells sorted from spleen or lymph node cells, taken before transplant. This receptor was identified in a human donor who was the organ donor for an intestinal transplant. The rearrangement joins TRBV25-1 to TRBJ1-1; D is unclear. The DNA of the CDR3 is TGTGCCAGCAGTGCCGGGGTAAACACTGAAGCTTTCTTT. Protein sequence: CASSAGVNTEAFF. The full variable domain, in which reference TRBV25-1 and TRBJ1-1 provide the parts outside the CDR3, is EADIYQTPRYLVIGTGKKITLECSQTMGHDKMYWYQQDPGMELHLIHYSYGVNSTEKGDLSSESTVSRIRTEHFPLTLESARPSHTSQYLCASSAGVNTEAFFGQGTRLTVV.